The clone carrying this T cell receptor (beta chain) was detected once. In the original analysis: Amplified reference gene primers provided the basis for estimating nucleated cell counts. Some clones are missing from TCRdb's copy, which holds only in-frame ones; the method was immunoSEQ multiplex PCR. The V and J calls and clone size come from that table; D and trimming were worked out from the DNA. Of 120,000 or so clones listed, 75% to 80% were seen once; the top ten hold around 16%. This entry is derived from a study of blood T cell repertoires in COVID-19. Study as a whole: Samples of COVID-19 (acute and convalescent) were obtained from the United States, Italy and Spain. Nucleic acid was either cDNA or gDNA, and it came from T cells, B-cell-depleted T cells, or PBMCs.

The CDR3 runs 11 residues. The V and J ends lost 6 bases and 3 bases respectively, with 6 bases between them. This receptor was identified in an elderly woman with active or convalescent COVID-19. The V and J genes are TRBV12-3 or TRBV12-4 and TRBJ2-7; TRBD2 is a possible D gene (5 bases). What was sequenced was peripheral blood. The CDR3 loop is CASSDYYEQYF. CDR3 bases: TGTGCCAGCAGCGACTACTACGAGCAGTACTTC.